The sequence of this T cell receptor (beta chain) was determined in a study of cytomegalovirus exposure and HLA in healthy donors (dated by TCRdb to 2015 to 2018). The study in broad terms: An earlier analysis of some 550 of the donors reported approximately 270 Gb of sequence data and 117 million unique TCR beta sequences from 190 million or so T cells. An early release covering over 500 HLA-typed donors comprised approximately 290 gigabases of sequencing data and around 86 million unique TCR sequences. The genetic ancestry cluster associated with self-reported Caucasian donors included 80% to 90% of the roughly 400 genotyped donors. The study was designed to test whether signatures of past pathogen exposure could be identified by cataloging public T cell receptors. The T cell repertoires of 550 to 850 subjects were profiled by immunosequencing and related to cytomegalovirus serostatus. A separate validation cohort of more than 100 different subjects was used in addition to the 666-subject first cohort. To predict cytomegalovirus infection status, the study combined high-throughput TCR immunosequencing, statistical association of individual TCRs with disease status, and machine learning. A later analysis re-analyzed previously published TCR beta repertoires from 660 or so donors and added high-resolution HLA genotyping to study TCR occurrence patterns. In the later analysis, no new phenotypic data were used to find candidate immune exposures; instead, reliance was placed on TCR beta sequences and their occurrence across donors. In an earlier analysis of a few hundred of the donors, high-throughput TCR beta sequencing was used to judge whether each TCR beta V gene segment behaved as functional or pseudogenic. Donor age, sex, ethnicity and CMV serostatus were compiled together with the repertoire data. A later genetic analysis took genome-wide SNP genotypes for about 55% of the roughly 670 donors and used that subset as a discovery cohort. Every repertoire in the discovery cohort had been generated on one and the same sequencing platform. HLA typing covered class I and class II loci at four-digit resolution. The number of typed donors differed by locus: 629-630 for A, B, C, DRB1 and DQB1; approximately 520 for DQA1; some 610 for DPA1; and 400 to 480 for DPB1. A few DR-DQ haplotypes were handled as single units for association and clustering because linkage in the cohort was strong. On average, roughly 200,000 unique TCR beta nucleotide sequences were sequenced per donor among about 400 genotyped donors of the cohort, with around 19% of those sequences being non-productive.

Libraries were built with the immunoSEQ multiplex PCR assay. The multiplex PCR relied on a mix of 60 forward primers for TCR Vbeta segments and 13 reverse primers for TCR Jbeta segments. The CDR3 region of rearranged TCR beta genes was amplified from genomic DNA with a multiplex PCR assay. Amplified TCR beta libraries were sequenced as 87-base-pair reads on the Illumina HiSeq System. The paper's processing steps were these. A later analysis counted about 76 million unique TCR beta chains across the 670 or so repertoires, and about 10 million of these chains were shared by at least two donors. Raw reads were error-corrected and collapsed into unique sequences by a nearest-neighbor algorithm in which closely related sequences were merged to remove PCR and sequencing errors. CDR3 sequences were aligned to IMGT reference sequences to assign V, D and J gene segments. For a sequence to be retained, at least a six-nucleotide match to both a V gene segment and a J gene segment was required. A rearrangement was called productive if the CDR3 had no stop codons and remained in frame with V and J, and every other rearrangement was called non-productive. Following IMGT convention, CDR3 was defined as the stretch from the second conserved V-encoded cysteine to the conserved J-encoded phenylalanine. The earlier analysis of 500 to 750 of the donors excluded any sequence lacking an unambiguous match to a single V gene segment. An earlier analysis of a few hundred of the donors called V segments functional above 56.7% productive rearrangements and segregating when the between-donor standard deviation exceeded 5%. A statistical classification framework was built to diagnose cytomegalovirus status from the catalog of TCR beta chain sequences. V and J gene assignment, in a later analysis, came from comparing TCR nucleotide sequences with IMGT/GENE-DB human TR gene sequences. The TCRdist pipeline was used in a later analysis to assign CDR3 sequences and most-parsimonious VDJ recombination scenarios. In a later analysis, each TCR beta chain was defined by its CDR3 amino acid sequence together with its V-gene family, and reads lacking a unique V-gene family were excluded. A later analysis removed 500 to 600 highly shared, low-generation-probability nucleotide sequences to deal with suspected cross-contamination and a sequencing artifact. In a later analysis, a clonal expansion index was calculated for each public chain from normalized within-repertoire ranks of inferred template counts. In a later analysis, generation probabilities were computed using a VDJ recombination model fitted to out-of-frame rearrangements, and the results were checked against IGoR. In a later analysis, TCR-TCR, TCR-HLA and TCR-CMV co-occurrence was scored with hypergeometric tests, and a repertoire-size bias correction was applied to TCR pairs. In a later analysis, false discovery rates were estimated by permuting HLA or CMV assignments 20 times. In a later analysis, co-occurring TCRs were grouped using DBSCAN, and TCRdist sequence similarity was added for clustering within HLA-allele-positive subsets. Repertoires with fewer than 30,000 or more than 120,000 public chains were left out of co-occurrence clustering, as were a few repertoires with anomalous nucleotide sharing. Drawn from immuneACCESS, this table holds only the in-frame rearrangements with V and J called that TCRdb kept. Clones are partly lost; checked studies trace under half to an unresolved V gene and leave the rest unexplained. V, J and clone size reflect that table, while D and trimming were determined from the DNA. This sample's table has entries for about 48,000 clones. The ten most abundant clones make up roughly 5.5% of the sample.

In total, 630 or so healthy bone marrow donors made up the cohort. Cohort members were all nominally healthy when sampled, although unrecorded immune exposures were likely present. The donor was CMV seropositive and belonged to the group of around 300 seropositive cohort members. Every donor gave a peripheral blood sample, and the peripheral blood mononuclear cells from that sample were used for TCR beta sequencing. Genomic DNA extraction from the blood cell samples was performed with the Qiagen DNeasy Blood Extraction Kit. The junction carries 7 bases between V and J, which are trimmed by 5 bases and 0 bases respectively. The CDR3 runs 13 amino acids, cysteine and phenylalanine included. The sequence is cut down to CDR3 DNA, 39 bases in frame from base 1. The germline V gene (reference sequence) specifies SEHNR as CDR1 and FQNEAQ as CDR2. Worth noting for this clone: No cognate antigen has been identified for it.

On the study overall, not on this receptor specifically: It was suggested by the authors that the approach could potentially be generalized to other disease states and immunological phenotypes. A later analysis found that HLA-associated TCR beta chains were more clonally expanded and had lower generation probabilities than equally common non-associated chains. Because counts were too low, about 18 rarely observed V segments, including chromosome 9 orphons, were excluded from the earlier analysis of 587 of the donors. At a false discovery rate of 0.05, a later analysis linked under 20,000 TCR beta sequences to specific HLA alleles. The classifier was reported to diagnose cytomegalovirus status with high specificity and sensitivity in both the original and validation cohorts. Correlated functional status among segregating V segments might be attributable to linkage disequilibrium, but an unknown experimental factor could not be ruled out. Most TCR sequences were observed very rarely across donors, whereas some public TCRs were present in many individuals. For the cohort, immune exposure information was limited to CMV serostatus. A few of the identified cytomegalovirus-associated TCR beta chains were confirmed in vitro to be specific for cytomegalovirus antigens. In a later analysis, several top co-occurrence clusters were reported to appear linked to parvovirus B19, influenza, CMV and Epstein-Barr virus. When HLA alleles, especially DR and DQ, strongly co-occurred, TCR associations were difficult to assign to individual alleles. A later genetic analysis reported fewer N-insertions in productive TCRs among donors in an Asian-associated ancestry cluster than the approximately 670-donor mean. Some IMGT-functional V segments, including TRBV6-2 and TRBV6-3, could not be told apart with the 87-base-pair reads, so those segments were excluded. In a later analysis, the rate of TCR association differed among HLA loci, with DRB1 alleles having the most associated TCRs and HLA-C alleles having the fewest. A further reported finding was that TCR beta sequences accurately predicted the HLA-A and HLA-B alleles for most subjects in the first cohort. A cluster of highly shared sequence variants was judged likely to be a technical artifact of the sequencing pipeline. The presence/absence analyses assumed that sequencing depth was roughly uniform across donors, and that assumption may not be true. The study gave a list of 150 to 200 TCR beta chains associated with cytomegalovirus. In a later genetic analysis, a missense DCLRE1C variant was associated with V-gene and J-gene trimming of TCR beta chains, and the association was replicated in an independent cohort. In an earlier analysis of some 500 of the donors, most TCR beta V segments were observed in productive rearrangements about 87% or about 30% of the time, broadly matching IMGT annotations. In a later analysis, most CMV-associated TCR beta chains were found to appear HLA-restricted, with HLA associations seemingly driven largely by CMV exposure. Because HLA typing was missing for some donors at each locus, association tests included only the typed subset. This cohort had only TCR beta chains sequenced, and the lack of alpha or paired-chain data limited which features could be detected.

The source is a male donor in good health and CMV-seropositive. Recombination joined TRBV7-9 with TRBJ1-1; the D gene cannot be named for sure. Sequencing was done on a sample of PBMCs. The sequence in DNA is TGTGCCAGCAGCCCCACTTTGAACACTGAAGCTTTCTTT. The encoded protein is CASSPTLNTEAFF.